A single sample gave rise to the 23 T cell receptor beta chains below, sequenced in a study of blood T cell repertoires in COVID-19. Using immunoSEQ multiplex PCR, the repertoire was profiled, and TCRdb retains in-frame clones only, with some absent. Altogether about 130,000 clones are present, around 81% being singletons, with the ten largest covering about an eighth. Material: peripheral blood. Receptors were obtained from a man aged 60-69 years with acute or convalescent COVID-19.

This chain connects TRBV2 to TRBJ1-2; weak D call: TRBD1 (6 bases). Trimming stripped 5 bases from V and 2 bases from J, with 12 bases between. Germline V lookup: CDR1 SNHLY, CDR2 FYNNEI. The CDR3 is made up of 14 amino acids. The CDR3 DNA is TGTGCCAGCAGTCGCACAGGGTTCAACTATGGCTACACCTTC. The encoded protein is CASSRTGFNYGYTF.

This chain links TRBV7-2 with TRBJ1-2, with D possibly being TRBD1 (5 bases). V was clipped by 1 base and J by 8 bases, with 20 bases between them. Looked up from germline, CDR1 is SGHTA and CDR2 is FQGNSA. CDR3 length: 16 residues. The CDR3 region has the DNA TGTGCCAGCAGCTTAGGTTTGTCGGGGGACCTGGGCGGCTACACCTTC. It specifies CASSLGLSGDLGGYTF. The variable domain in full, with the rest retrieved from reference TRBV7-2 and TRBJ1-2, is GAGVSQSPSNKVTEKGKDVELRCDPISGHTALYWYRQSLGQGLEFLIYFQGNSAPDKSGLPSDRFSAERTGGSVSTLTIQRTQQEDSAVYLCASSLGLSGDLGGYTFGSGTRLTVV.

DNA of the CDR3: TGTGCCAGCTCCCAGGGTAGGGGAGAGACCCAGTACTTC. Encoded protein: CASSQGRGETQYF. The chain recombines TRBV18 with TRBJ2-5, with a tentative D call TRBD1 (5 bases). The length of the CDR3 is 13 residues. The germline V and J ends were trimmed by 6 bases and 4 bases, with 12 bases remaining between them. Germline V gene lookup returns CDR1 KGHSH and CDR2 LQKENI.

CDR3 bases: TGTGCCAGCAGGAGGGACTACACCACCGGGGAGCTGTTTTTT. It translates to CASRRDYTTGELFF. The rearrangement links TRBV2 to TRBJ2-2; 7 nucleotides match TRBD2. Germline V gene data show CDR1 as SNHLY and CDR2 as FYNNEI. The CDR3 contains 14 residues. With V trimmed by 6 bases and J by 4 bases, 5 bases remained unmatched.

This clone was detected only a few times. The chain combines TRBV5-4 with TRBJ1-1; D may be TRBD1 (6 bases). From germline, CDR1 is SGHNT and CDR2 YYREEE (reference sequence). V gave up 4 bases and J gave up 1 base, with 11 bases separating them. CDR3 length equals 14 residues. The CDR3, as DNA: TGTGCCAGCAGCCCGACAGGCCGGAACACTGAAGCTTTCTTT. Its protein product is CASSPTGRNTEAFF.

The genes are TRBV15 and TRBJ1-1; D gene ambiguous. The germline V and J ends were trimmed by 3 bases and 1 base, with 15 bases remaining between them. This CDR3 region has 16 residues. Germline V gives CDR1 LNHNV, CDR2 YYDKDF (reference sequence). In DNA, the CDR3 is TGTGCCACCAGCAGGGTATCGGGATTCGAGAACACTGAAGCTTTCTTT. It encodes CATSRVSGFENTEAFF.

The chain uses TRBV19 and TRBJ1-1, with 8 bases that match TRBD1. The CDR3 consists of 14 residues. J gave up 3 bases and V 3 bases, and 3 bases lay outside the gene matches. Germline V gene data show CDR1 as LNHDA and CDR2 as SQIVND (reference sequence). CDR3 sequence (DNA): TGTGCCAGTAGTATGCGCAGGGGGCACACTGAAGCTTTCTTT. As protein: CASSMRRGHTEAFF.

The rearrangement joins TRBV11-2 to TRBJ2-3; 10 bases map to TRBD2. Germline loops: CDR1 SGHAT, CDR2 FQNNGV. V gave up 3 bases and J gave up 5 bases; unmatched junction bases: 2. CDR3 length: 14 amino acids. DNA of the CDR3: TGTGCCAGCAGCTTGGAGCGGGAGGGAGATACGCAGTATTTT. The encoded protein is CASSLEREGDTQYF. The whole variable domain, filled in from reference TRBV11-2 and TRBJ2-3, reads EAGVAQSPRYKIIEKRQSVAFWCNPISGHATLYWYQQILGQGPKLLIQFQNNGVVDDSQLPKDRFSAERLKGVDSTLKIQPAKLEDSAVYLCASSLEREGDTQYFGPGTRLTVL.

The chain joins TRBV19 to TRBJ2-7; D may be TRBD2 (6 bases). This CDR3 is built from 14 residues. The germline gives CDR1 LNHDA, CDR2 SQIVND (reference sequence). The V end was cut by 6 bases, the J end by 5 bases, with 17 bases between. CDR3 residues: CASRRGTMGHEQYF. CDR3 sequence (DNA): TGTGCCAGTAGGCGCGGGACGATGGGGCACGAGCAGTACTTC.

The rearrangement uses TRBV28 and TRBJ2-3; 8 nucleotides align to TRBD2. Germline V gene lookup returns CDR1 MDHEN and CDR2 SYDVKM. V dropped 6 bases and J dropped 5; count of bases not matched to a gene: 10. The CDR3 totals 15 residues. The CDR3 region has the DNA TGTGCCAGCAGAGTGACTAGCGCCAATGGAGATACGCAGTATTTT. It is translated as CASRVTSANGDTQYF.

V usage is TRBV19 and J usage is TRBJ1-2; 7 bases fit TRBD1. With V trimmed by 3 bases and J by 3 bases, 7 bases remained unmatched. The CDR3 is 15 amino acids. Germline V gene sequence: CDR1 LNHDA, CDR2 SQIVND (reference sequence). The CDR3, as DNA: TGTGCCAGTAGTATGGGGACAGAAATATACTATGGCTACACCTTC. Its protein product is CASSMGTEIYYGYTF.

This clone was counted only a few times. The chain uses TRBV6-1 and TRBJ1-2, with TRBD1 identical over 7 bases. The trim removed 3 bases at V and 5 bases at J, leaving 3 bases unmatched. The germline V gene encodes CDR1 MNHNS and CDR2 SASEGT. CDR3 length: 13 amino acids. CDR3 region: CASSDDRVYGYTF. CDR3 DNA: TGTGCCAGCAGTGATGACAGGGTATATGGCTACACCTTC.

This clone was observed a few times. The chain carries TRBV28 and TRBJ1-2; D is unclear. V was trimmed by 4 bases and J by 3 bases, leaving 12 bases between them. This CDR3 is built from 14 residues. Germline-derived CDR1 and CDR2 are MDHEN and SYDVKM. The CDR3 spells CASSSLESDYGYTF. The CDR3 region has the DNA TGTGCCAGCAGTTCCTTAGAATCCGACTATGGCTACACCTTC.

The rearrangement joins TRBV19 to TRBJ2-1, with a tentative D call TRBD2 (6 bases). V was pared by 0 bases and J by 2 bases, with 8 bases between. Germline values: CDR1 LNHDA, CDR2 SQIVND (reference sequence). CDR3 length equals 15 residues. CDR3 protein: CASSIEEGPYNEQFF. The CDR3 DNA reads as TGTGCCAGTAGTATAGAGGAGGGACCCTACAATGAGCAGTTCTTC.

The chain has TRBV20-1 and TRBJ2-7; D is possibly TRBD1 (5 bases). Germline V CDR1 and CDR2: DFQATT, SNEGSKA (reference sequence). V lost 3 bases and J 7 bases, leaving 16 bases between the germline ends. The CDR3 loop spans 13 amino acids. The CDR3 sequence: CSASDVRTNEQYF. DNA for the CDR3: TGCAGTGCTAGTGACGTACGGACAAATGAGCAGTACTTC.

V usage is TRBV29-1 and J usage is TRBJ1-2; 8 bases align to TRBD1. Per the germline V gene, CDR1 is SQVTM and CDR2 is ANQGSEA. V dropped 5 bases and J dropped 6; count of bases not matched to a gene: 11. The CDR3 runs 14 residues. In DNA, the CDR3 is TGCAGCGTTAGATTTTCGGACAGGGAGGATGGCTACACCTTC. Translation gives CSVRFSDREDGYTF. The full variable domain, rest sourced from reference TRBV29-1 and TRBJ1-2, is SAVISQKPSRDICQRGTSLTIQCQVDSQVTMMFWYRQQPGQSLTLIATANQGSEATYESGFVIDKFPISRPNLTFSTLTVSNMSPEDSSIYLCSVRFSDREDGYTFGSGTRLTVV.

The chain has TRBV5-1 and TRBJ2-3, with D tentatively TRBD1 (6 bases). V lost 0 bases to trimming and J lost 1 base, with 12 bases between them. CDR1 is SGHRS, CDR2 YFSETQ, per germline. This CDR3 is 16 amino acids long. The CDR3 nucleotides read TGCGCCAGCAGCTTGGGGGCAGGGGATGGCACAGATACGCAGTATTTT. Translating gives CASSLGAGDGTDTQYF.

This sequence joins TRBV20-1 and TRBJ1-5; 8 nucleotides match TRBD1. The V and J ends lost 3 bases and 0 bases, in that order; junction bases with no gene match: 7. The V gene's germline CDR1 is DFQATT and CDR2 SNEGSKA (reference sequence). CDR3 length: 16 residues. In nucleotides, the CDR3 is TGCAGTGCTAGTATCAGGGGGCGTGGTAGCAATCAGCCCCAGCATTTT. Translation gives CSASIRGRGSNQPQHF.

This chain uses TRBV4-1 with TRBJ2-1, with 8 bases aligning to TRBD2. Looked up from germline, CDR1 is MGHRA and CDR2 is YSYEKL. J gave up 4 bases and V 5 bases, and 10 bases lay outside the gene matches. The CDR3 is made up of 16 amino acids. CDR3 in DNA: TGCGCCAGCAGCATACCAGCGGGAGTGTCGTACAATGAGCAGTTCTTC. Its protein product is CASSIPAGVSYNEQFF.

The CDR3 DNA reads as TGTGCCAGCAGTTCACAGGGGGCGGATGAAAAACTGTTTTTT. As protein: CASSSQGADEKLFF. The V and J genes are TRBV28 and TRBJ1-4, with 9 bases aligning to TRBD1. Trimming removed 4 bases from V and 6 bases from J; junction bases left unmatched: 3. Germline values: CDR1 MDHEN, CDR2 SYDVKM. The CDR3 has 14 residues.

CDR3: CASSLDIAGGNEQFF. DNA for the CDR3: TGCGCCAGCAGCTTGGATATAGCGGGCGGCAATGAGCAGTTCTTC. The rearrangement uses TRBV5-1 and TRBJ2-1, with TRBD2 matching over 7 bases. CDR3 length equals 15 residues. Germline CDR1 SGHRS, CDR2 YFSETQ. J was trimmed by 6 bases and V by 0 bases; bases with no gene match: 6.

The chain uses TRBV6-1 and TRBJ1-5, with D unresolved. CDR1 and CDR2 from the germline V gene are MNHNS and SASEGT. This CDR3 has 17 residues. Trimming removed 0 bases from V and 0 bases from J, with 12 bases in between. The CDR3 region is CASSEAKLGFSNQPQHF. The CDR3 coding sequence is TGTGCCAGCAGTGAAGCCAAACTCGGGTTTAGCAATCAGCCCCAGCATTTT.

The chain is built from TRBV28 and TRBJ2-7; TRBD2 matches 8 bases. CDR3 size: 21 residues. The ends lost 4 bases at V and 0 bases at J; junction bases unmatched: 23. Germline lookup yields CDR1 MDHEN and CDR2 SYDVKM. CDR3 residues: CASSSYFAREASSIISYEQYF. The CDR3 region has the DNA TGTGCCAGCAGTTCCTACTTTGCGCGGGAGGCCAGTAGTATCATCTCCTACGAGCAGTACTTC.